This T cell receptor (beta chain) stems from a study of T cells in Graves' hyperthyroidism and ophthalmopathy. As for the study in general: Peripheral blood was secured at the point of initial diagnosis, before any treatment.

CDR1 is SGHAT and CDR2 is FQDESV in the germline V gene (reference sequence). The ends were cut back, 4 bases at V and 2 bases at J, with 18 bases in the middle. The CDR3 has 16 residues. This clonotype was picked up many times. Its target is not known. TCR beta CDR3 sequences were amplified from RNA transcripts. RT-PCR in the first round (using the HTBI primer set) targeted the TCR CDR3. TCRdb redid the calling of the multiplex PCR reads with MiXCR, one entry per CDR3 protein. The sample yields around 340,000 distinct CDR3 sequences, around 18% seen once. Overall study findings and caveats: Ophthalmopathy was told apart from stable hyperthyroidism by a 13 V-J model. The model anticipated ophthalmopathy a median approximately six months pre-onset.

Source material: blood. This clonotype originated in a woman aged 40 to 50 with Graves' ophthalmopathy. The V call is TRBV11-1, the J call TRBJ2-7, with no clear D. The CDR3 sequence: CASSSTVGIVTYEQYF. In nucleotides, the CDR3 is TGTGCCAGCAGCTCAACAGTGGGGATAGTAACCTACGAGCAGTACTTC. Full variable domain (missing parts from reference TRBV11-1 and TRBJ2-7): EAEVAQSPRYKITEKSQAVAFWCDPISGHATLYWYRQILGQGPELLVQFQDESVVDDSQLPKDRFSAERLKGVDSTLKIQPAELGDSAMYLCASSSTVGIVTYEQYFGPGTRLTVT.